The clone carrying this T cell receptor beta chain has only a few counts. The CDR3 has 14 residues. After removal of 1 base from V and 10 bases from J, the junction contained 2 bases not matched to a gene. Germline lookup yields CDR1 SNHLY and CDR2 FYNNEI. The entry originates in a study of T cell changes during pregnancy in multiple sclerosis. Method: immunoSEQ multiplex PCR; TCRdb's copy keeps in-frame clones and lacks some. The sample records tens of thousands of clones, about 91% being singletons. The specimen was CD4+ T cells from peripheral blood mononuclear cells, collected in the third trimester of pregnancy. The chain joins TRBV2 to TRBJ1-6, with 9 positions matching TRBD1. This receptor was identified in a female donor in good health, enrolled as a control in a pregnancy study. In DNA, the CDR3 is TGTGCCAGCAGTGAAGGGACAGGGGACTCACCCCTCCACTTT. Translating it yields CASSEGTGDSPLHF.